The T cell receptor (beta chain) under discussion was sequenced for a study of blood T cell repertoires in COVID-19. Method: immunoSEQ multiplex PCR; TCRdb's copy keeps in-frame clones and lacks some. The sample contains nearly 80,000 clones, 65% to 85% of which appear only once. The sample was peripheral blood. The source is a man aged 55 to 70 with active or convalescent COVID-19.

The DNA of the CDR3 is TGTGCCAGCAGTCCGACACTCTACGAGCAGTACTTC. Translating gives CASSPTLYEQYF. This rearrangement joins TRBV6-2 or TRBV6-3 to TRBJ2-7; D ambiguous. Trimming removed 5 bases at V and 3 bases at J, with 8 bases between. Germline assignment: CDR1 MNHEY and CDR2 SVGEGT. The CDR3 consists of 12 residues.